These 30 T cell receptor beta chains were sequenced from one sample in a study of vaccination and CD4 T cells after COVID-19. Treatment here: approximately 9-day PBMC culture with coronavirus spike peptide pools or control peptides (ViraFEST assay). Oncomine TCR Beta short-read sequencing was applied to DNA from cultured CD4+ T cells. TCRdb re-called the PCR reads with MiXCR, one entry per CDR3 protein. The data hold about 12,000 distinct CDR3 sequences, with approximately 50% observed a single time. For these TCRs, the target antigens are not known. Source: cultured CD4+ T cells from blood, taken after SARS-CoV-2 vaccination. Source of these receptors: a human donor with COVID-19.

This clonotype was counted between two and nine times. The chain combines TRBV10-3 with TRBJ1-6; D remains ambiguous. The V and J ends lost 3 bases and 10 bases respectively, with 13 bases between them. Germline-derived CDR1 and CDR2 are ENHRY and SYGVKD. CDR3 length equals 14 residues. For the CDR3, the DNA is TGTGCCATCAGTGAACCCTCTGAGGAGTCACCCCTCCACTTT. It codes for CAISEPSEESPLHF.

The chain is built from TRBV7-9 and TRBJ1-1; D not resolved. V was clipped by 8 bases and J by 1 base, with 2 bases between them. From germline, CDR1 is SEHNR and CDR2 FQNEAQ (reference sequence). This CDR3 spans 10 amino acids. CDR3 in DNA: TGTGCCAGCGGGAACACTGAAGCTTTCTTT. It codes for CASGNTEAFF.

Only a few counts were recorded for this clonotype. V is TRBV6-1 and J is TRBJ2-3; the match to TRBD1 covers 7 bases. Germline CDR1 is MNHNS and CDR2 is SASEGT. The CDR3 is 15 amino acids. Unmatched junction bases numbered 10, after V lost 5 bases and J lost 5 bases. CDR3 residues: CASSKPGQIRDTQYF. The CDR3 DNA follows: TGTGCCAGCAGTAAACCGGGACAGATTAGAGATACGCAGTATTTT.

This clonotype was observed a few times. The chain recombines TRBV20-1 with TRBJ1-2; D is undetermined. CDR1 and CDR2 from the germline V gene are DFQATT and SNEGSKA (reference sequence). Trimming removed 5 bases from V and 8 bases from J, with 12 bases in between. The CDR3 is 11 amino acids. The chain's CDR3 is CSAQLYGGYTF. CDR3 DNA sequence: TGCAGTGCTCAGCTCTATGGGGGCTACACCTTC.

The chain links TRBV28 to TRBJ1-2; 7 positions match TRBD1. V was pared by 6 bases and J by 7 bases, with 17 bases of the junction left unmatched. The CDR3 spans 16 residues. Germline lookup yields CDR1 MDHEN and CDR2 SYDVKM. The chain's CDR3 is CASSKRNRGGGRGYTF. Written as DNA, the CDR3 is TGTGCCAGCAGCAAGAGAAACAGGGGCGGTGGACGTGGCTACACCTTC.

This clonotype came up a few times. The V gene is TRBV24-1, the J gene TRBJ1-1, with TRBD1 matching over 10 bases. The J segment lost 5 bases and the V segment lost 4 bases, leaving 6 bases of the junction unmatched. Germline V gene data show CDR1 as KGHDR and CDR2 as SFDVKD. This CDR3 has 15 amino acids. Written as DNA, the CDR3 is TGTGCCACCAGTGACCCGGGACAGGGGAATACTGAAGCTTTCTTT. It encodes CATSDPGQGNTEAFF.

CDR3 sequence: CAISEIGEAGYTF. CDR3 DNA sequence: TGTGCCATCAGTGAAATAGGGGAGGCTGGCTACACCTTC. This chain connects TRBV10-3 to TRBJ1-2; D might be TRBD1 (5 bases). The CDR3 consists of 13 residues. The germline V gene has CDR1 ENHRY and CDR2 SYGVKD. Between the trimmed V and J ends, which lost 3 bases and 7 bases, there was a span of 12 bases.

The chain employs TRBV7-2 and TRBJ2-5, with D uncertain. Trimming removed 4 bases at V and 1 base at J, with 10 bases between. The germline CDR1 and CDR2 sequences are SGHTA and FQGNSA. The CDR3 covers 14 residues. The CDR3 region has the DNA TGTGCCAGCAGCTACAAGGGCCCCCAAGAGACCCAGTACTTC. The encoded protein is CASSYKGPQETQYF. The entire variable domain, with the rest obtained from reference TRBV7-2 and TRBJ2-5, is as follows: GAGVSQSPSNKVTEKGKDVELRCDPISGHTALYWYRQSLGQGLEFLIYFQGNSAPDKSGLPSDRFSAERTGGSVSTLTIQRTQQEDSAVYLCASSYKGPQETQYFGPGTRLLVL.

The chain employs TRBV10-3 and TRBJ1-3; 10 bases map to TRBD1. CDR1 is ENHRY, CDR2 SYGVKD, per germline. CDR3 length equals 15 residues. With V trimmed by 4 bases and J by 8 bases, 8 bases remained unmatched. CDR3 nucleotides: TGTGCCATCAGTGGATCGGGACAGGGGCTGGACACCATATATTTT. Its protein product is CAISGSGQGLDTIYF.

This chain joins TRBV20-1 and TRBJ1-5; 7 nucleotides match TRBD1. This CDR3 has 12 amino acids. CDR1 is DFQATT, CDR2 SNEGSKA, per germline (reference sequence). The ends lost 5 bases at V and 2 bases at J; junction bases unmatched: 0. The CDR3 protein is CSADRGNQPQHF. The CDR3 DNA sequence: TGCAGTGCTGACAGGGGCAATCAGCCCCAGCATTTT.

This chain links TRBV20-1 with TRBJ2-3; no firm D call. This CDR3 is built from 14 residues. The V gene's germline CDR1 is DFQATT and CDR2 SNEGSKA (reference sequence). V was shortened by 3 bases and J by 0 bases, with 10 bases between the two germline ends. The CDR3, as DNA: TGCAGTGCTAGCCGGTCCTCTAGCACAGATACGCAGTATTTT. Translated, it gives CSASRSSSTDTQYF.

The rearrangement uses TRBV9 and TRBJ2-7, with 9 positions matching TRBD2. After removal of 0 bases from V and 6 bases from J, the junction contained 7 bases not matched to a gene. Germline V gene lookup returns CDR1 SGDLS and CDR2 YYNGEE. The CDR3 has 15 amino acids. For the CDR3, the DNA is TGTGCCAGCAGCGTAGTAAGCGGGGGGAATGGCGAGCAGTACTTC. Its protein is CASSVVSGGNGEQYF.

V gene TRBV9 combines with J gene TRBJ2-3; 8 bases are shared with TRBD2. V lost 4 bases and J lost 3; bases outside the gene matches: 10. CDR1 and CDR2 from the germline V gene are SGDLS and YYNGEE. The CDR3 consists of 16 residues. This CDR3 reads CASSPHTSGGTDTQYF. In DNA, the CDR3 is TGTGCCAGCAGCCCGCACACGAGCGGGGGAACAGATACGCAGTATTTT.

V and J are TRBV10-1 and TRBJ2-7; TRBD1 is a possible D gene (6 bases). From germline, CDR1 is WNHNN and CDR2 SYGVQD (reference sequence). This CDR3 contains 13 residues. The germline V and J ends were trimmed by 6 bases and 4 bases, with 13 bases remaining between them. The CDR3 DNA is TGCGCCAGCAGCCGGGACCAGGGGTACGAGCAGTACTTC. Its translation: CASSRDQGYEQYF.

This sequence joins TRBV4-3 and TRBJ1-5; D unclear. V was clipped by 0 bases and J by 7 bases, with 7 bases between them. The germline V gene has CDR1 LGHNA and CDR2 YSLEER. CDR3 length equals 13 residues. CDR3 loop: CASSQDTRQPQHF. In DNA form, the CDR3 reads TGCGCCAGCAGCCAAGATACGAGGCAGCCCCAGCATTTT.

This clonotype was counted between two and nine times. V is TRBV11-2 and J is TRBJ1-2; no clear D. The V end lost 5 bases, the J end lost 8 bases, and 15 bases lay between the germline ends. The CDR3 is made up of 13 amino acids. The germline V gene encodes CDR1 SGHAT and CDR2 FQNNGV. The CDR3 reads CASSADAGRGYTF. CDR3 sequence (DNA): TGTGCCAGCAGCGCGGACGCCGGACGGGGCTACACCTTC.

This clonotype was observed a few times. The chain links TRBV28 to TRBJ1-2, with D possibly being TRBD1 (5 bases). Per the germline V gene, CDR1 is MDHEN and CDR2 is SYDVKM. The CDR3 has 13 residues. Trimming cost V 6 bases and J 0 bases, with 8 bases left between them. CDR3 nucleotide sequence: TGTGCCAGCAGGACAGTTTCTAACTATGGCTACACCTTC. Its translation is CASRTVSNYGYTF.

The CDR3 reads CASRAGGQNTGELFF. Written as DNA, the CDR3 is TGTGCCAGCAGGGCAGGGGGCCAAAACACCGGGGAGCTGTTTTTT. The chain joins TRBV28 to TRBJ2-2; 8 bases match TRBD1. Germline values: CDR1 MDHEN, CDR2 SYDVKM. With 6 bases clipped from V and 2 bases from J, the junction kept 5 bases outside the gene matches. This CDR3 spans 15 amino acids.

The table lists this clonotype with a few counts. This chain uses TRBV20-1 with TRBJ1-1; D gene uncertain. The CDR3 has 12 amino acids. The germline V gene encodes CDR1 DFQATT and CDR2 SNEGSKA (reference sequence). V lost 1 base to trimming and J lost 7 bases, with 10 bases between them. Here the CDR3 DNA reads TGCAGTGCTAGAGCGGGTAGGGATGAAGCTTTCTTT. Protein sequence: CSARAGRDEAFF.

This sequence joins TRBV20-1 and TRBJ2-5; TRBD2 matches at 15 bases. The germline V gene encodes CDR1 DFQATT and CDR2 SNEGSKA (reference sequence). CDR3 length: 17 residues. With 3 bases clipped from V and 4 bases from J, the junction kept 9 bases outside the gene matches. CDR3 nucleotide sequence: TGCAGTGCTAGGGAGTGGAGGACTAGCGGGGGGGCAGAGACCCAGTACTTC. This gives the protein CSAREWRTSGGAETQYF.

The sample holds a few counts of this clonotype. This CDR3 is CATSELLGVGQFF. DNA of the CDR3: TGTGCCACCAGTGAACTGCTTGGGGTGGGGCAGTTCTTC. The rearrangement joins TRBV24-1 to TRBJ2-1, with D unresolved. Germline assignment: CDR1 KGHDR and CDR2 SFDVKD. The CDR3 length is 13 residues. V was pared by 4 bases and J by 12 bases, with 15 bases between.

CDR3 region: CASSHTGTGANVLTF. The CDR3 DNA is TGTGCCAGCAGCCACACAGGGACTGGGGCCAACGTCCTGACTTTC. The genes are TRBV11-3 and TRBJ2-6; perhaps TRBD1 as D (6 bases). V lost 5 bases to trimming and J lost 2 bases, with 10 bases between them. Looked up from germline, CDR1 is SGHNT and CDR2 is YENEEA. The CDR3 has 15 amino acids. The complete variable domain, with remaining parts taken from reference TRBV11-3 and TRBJ2-6, reads EAGVVQSPRYKIIEKKQPVAFWCNPISGHNTLYWYLQNLGQGPELLIRYENEEAVDDSQLPKDRFSAERLKGVDSTLKIQPAELGDSAVYLCASSHTGTGANVLTFGAGSRLTVL.

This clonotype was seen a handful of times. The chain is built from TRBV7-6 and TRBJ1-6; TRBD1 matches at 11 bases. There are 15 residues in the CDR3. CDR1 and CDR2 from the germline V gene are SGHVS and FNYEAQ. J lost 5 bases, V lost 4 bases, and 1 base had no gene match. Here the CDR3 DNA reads TGTGCCAGCAGCTCGGGACAGGGGGATAATTCACCCCTCCACTTT. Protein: CASSSGQGDNSPLHF. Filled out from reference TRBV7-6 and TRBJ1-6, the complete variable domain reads GAGVSQSPRYKVTKRGQDVALRCDPISGHVSLYWYRQALGQGPEFLTYFNYEAQQDKSGLPNDRFSAERPEGSISTLTIQRTEQRDSAMYRCASSSGQGDNSPLHFGNGTRLTVT.

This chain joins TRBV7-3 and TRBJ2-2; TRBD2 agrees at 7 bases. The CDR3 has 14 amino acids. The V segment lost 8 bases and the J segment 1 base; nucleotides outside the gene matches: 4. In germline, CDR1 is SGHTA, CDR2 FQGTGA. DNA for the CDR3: TGTGCCAGCCAGCGGGGTTGGAACACCGGGGAGCTGTTTTTT. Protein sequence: CASQRGWNTGELFF.

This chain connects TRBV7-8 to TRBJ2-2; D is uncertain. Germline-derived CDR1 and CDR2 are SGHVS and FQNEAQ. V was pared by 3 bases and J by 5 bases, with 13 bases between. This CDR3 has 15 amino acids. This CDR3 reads CASSFNSAGTGELFF. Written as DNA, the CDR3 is TGTGCCAGCAGCTTTAACAGCGCAGGTACCGGGGAGCTGTTTTTT.

In DNA, the CDR3 is TGCGCCAGCAGCTTGGCCCCGGGGGATCTTTTCCGGTTCTTC. Translation gives CASSLAPGDLFRFF. The chain employs TRBV5-1 and TRBJ2-1; the D gene is possibly TRBD2 (6 bases). The CDR3 runs to 14 residues. Per germline, CDR1 SGHRS and CDR2 YFSETQ. Trimming took 0 bases from V and 15 from J, leaving 19 bases between them. Supplemented by reference TRBV5-1 and TRBJ2-1, the full variable domain reads KAGVTQTPRYLIKTRGQQVTLSCSPISGHRSVSWYQQTPGQGLQFLFEYFSETQRNKGNFPGRFSGRQFSNSRSEMNVSTLELGDSALYLCASSLAPGDLFRFFGPGTRLTVL.

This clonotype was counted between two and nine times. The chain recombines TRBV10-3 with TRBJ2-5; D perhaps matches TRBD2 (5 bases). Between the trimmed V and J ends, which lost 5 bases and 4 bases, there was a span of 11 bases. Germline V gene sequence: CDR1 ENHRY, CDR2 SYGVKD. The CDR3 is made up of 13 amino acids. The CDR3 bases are TGTGCCATCAGTTCAGGAGCGGCAGAGACCCAGTACTTC. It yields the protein CAISSGAAETQYF.

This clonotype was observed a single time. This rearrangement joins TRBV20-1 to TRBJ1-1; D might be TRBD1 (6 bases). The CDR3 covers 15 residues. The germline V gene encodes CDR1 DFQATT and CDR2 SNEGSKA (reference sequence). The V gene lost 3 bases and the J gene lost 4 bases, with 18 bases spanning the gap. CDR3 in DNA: TGCAGTGCTAGGCCAAGTGGACAGAGAGGCACTGAAGCTTTCTTT. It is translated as CSARPSGQRGTEAFF.

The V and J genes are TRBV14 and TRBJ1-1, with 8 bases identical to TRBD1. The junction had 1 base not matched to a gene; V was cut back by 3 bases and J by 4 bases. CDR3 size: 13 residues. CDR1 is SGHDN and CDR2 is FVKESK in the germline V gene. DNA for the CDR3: TGTGCCAGCAGCCAGGACAGGGTCACTGAAGCTTTCTTT. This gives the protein CASSQDRVTEAFF.

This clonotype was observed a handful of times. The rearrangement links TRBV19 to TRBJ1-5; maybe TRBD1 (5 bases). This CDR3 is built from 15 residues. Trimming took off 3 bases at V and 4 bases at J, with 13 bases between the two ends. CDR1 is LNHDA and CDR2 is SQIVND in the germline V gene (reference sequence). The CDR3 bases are TGTGCCAGTAGTATTGGGGGTTTGGCGAATCAGCCCCAGCATTTT. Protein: CASSIGGLANQPQHF.